The 19 T cell receptor beta chains below were found in one sample sequenced in a study of CD8 T cells in Susac syndrome. Random hexamers were used to reverse transcribe roughly 0.45 to 1 ug of RNA. Using its own MiXCR run on the immunoSEQ multiplex PCR reads, TCRdb lists one record per CDR3 protein. This table has more than 200,000 distinct CDR3 sequences, 92% appearing once. The sequenced sample was CD8+ T cells from PBMCs. The source is a human donor with multiple sclerosis.

This chain joins TRBV7-9 and TRBJ2-1; no clear D. The V gene lost 2 bases and the J gene lost 7 bases, with 9 bases spanning the gap. From germline, CDR1 is SEHNR and CDR2 FQNEAQ (reference sequence). The CDR3 totals 13 residues. In DNA form, the CDR3 reads TGTGCCAGCAGCTTAACGGGTAATAATGAGCAGTTCTTC. Translated, it gives CASSLTGNNEQFF.

This clonotype appeared once. The V gene is TRBV5-1, the J gene TRBJ2-3; possibly TRBD2 for D (5 bases). Deletions cut 7 bases from V and 0 bases from J, with 15 bases between. CDR1 is SGHRS, CDR2 YFSETQ, per germline. This CDR3 is built from 15 residues. CDR3 region: CASSSGLASTDTQYF. The CDR3 nucleotides are TGCGCCAGCTCCTCCGGTCTAGCTAGCACAGATACGCAGTATTTT.

The rearrangement uses TRBV19 and TRBJ1-1; D is unresolved. The CDR3 has 14 amino acids. The germline gives CDR1 LNHDA, CDR2 SQIVND (reference sequence). Between the trimmed V and J ends, which lost 2 bases and 3 bases, there was a span of 10 bases. CDR3 amino acids: CASSIIHGDTEAFF. Written as DNA, the CDR3 is TGTGCCAGTAGTATAATCCACGGGGACACTGAAGCTTTCTTT.

The V and J genes are TRBV11-2 and TRBJ2-1, with D possibly being TRBD1 (6 bases). V was pared by 3 bases and J by 8 bases, with 20 bases between. Per germline, CDR1 SGHAT and CDR2 FQNNGV. The CDR3 consists of 16 residues. CDR3 DNA: TGTGCCAGCAGCTTTTGGGGAAGGGGGTGGTCAGATGAGCAGTTCTTC. Protein: CASSFWGRGWSDEQFF.

This clonotype has more than one count but fewer than ten. CDR3 in DNA: TGTGCCAGTAGAAAGAACAGGGAGGGAGGTGACGAGCAGTACTTC. Translation gives CASRKNREGGDEQYF. V gene TRBV19 combines with J gene TRBJ2-7; D perhaps matches TRBD2 (7 bases). This CDR3 region has 15 residues. Germline V gene sequence: CDR1 LNHDA, CDR2 SQIVND (reference sequence). With 6 bases removed from V and 5 bases from J, the gap between germline ends came to 20 bases. Together with reference TRBV19 and TRBJ2-7, the CDR3 gives the full variable domain: DGGITQSPKYLFRKEGQNVTLSCEQNLNHDAMYWYRQDPGQGLRLIYYSQIVNDFQKGDIAEGYSVSREKKESFPLTVTSAQKNPTAFYLCASRKNREGGDEQYFGPGTRLTVT.

The chain has TRBV3-1 and TRBJ2-1, with D unclear. Germline-derived CDR1 and CDR2 are LGHDT and YNNKEL (reference sequence). The CDR3 has 17 residues. V was trimmed by 1 base and J by 5 bases, leaving 18 bases between them. This CDR3 is CASSQGWGSEWDNEQFF. CDR3 coding DNA: TGTGCCAGCAGCCAAGGGTGGGGATCTGAGTGGGACAATGAGCAGTTCTTC.

The chain is built from TRBV11-2 and TRBJ2-3; the D gene is possibly TRBD1 (5 bases). Trimming removed 5 bases from V and 0 bases from J, with 15 bases in between. The germline V gene encodes CDR1 SGHAT and CDR2 FQNNGV. The CDR3 has 16 residues. The DNA for the CDR3 is TGTGCCAGCAGCCCCTATAGTGGGGCTAGCACAGATACGCAGTATTTT. It yields the protein CASSPYSGASTDTQYF.

The chain couples TRBV3-1 to TRBJ2-5; 7 positions match TRBD2. The CDR3 sequence is 16 residues long. V gave up 0 bases and J gave up 4 bases; unmatched junction bases: 8. CDR1 LGHDT and CDR2 YNNKEL come from the germline V gene (reference sequence). The DNA for the CDR3 is TGTGCCAGCAGCCAAGAGTGGAGCGGGGTCCGAGAGACCCAGTACTTC. This codes for CASSQEWSGVRETQYF.

The chain employs TRBV4-3 and TRBJ2-1; 10 bases align to TRBD2. CDR1 and CDR2 (germline): LGHNA, YSLEER. The CDR3 covers 16 residues. The V segment lost 0 bases and the J segment 7 bases; nucleotides outside the gene matches: 6. The CDR3 sequence is CASSQDLAGAGNEQFF. The DNA for the CDR3 is TGCGCCAGCAGCCAAGACCTAGCGGGGGCAGGGAATGAGCAGTTCTTC.

The chain links TRBV29-1 to TRBJ2-1, with TRBD1 matching 9 bases. The CDR3 is 14 amino acids. Per the germline V gene, CDR1 is SQVTM and CDR2 is ANQGSEA. J was trimmed by 6 bases and V by 2 bases; bases with no gene match: 5. The CDR3 nucleotides read TGCAGCGTTGAACCCGGGACAGGGTTCAATGAGCAGTTCTTC. It yields the protein CSVEPGTGFNEQFF.

V is TRBV25-1 and J is TRBJ2-7, with 9 bases lining up with TRBD2. The CDR3 is made up of 15 amino acids. The J segment lost 5 bases and the V segment lost 1 base, leaving 6 bases of the junction unmatched. Germline V gene data show CDR1 as MGHDK and CDR2 as SYGVNS. CDR3 in DNA: TGTGCCAGCAGTGAATTCGCTAGCGGGACGAACGAGCAGTACTTC. Its protein is CASSEFASGTNEQYF.

The V call is TRBV4-1, the J call TRBJ2-1; 10 nucleotides match TRBD2. CDR3 length equals 17 residues. Trimming took 4 bases from V and 2 from J; bases not matched to a gene: 8. Germline lookup yields CDR1 MGHRA and CDR2 YSYEKL. This CDR3 reads CASSPFSSGGTYNEQFF. The DNA for the CDR3 is TGCGCCAGCAGCCCCTTCTCTAGCGGGGGAACCTACAATGAGCAGTTCTTC.

This clonotype has a single count. The chain joins TRBV4-2 to TRBJ2-1; 7 bases are a match to TRBD2. CDR1 and CDR2 (germline): LGHNA, YNFKEQ. V lost 0 bases to trimming and J lost 5 bases; unmatched junction nucleotides: 7. The length of the CDR3 is 16 residues. The CDR3 spells CASSQDLWGGNNEQFF. CDR3 nucleotide sequence: TGTGCCAGCAGCCAAGATCTGTGGGGGGGAAACAATGAGCAGTTCTTC.

The rearrangement uses TRBV4-2 and TRBJ2-3; D possibly uses TRBD1 or TRBD2 (5 bases each). This CDR3 region has 18 residues. V lost 0 bases, J lost 6 bases, and 22 bases lay in between. From germline, CDR1 is LGHNA and CDR2 YNFKEQ. CDR3 sequence: CASSQDTGTPRGGDTQYF. CDR3 in DNA: TGTGCCAGCAGCCAAGATACTGGTACCCCGAGGGGTGGCGATACGCAGTATTTT.

This clonotype was detected only once. This chain uses TRBV28 with TRBJ1-2, with D perhaps TRBD1 (5 bases). Germline V gene data show CDR1 as MDHEN and CDR2 as SYDVKM. The V end lost 5 bases, the J end lost 4 bases, and 14 bases lay between the germline ends. The CDR3 contains 14 residues. DNA for the CDR3: TGTGCCAGCAGTCCCCAGCTCGGGGGCTATGGCTACACCTTC. It encodes CASSPQLGGYGYTF.

The chain uses TRBV7-9 and TRBJ2-5; 7 bases align to TRBD2. The J segment lost 1 base and the V segment lost 5 bases, leaving 10 bases of the junction unmatched. There are 16 residues in the CDR3. Germline CDR1 is SEHNR and CDR2 is FQNEAQ (reference sequence). The CDR3 is CASSPMGEGPQETQYF. In DNA, the CDR3 is TGTGCCAGCAGCCCCATGGGGGAGGGACCCCAAGAGACCCAGTACTTC.

The chain is built from TRBV15 and TRBJ1-1; D is undetermined. Germline lookup yields CDR1 LNHNV and CDR2 YYDKDF (reference sequence). Trimming removed 1 base from V and 0 bases from J, with 9 bases in between. The CDR3 totals 15 residues. CDR3 DNA sequence: TGTGCCACCAGCAGAGCGGTCGGCCTGAACACTGAAGCTTTCTTT. Its translation: CATSRAVGLNTEAFF.

The V gene is TRBV30, the J gene TRBJ2-2; the D is unclear. Germline V gene lookup returns CDR1 GTSNPN and CDR2 SVGIG (reference sequence). Trimming took off 0 bases at V and 7 bases at J, with 9 bases between the two ends. CDR3 length equals 13 residues. The CDR3 DNA reads TGTGCCTGGAGTGTAACGTCCGGCGGGGAGCTGTTTTTT. It codes for CAWSVTSGGELFF.

The CDR3 DNA is TGTGCCACCGGTAGTGGGGCGGGGGGTGAGACCCAGTACTTC. Amino acids: CATGSGAGGETQYF. The chain uses TRBV12-3 or TRBV12-4 and TRBJ2-5; 8 bases are shared with TRBD2. V lost 10 bases, J lost 5 bases, and 12 bases stayed unmatched. CDR3 length: 14 amino acids.